A selection of T cell receptor beta chains follows, all from one sample in a study of OX40 agonist ivuxolimab in advanced cancers. The data were produced by immunoSEQ multiplex PCR, yet TCRdb's version contains in-frame clones alone and is incomplete. Of around 110,000 clones in the sample, approximately 90% were seen once. Specimen: CD4+ or CD8+ T cells sorted from blood, collected in a trial of the OX40 agonist ivuxolimab. The receptors originated from an adult with an advanced solid tumor such as melanoma, head and neck, liver or kidney cancer. CDR3s include the opening cysteine and the closing phenylalanine or tryptophan. The D gene is left open where the match is weak. The listing skips clone size in some rows; elsewhere it reads once, few, many or a size class.

D: .
V: TRBV28
size: .
J: TRBJ1-1
DNA: TGTGCCAGCTCGTCCTCGGGGGGGGCGAACACTGAAGCTTTCTTT
CDR3: CASSSSGGANTEAFF

D: TRBD1
V: TRBV5-1
size: once
J: TRBJ1-4
DNA: TGCGCCAGCAGCGCGACAGGGGGTGATGAAAAACTGTTTTTT
CDR3: CASSATGGDEKLFF

D: TRBD2
V: TRBV28
size: .
J: TRBJ2-1
DNA: TGTGCCAGCAGTTTATGGTCTACCCGCACTAGCGGTTCTTACAATGAGCAGTTCTTC
CDR3: CASSLWSTRTSGSYNEQFF

D: .
V: TRBV4-2
size: .
J: TRBJ2-3
DNA: TGTGCCAGCAGCCAAGAAGGACCGACAGATACGCAGTATTTT
CDR3: CASSQEGPTDTQYF

D: TRBD2
V: TRBV5-1
size: .
J: TRBJ2-1
DNA: TGCGCCAGCAGCTTGGAGGGGAGGGGTTCCCATGAGCAGTTCTTC
CDR3: CASSLEGRGSHEQFF

D: TRBD2
V: TRBV28
size: .
J: TRBJ2-7
DNA: TGTGCCAGCTCACTAGGCGGGACTACCTCCTACGAGCAGTACTTC
CDR3: CASSLGGTTSYEQYF

D: TRBD1
V: TRBV27
size: .
J: TRBJ2-3
DNA: TGTGCCAGCAGCCAGACGGGGACAGGGGTCCTCACAGATACGCAGTATTTT
CDR3: CASSQTGTGVLTDTQYF

D: TRBD1
V: TRBV6-1
size: .
J: TRBJ1-4
DNA: TGTGCCAGCAGTGGCTCGGGACAGCCAAAACTGTTTTTT
CDR3: CASSGSGQPKLFF

D: .
V: TRBV28
size: .
J: TRBJ1-2
DNA: TGTGCCAGCGGATCCAGGACTAACTATGGCTACACCTTC
CDR3: CASGSRTNYGYTF

D: .
V: TRBV14
size: .
J: TRBJ2-7
DNA: TGTGCCAGCAGCCAAGGTTGGACGCCCGTCTACGAGCAGTACTTC
CDR3: CASSQGWTPVYEQYF

D: .
V: TRBV6-5
size: once
J: TRBJ2-7
DNA: TGTGCCAGCAGTTACTGGGGCAGGGGAGGGACCTACGAGCAGTACTTC
CDR3: CASSYWGRGGTYEQYF

D: TRBD1
V: TRBV9
size: .
J: TRBJ1-5
DNA: TGTGCCAGTTCCGGGACAGGGGGCAGCAATCAGCCCCAGCATTTT
CDR3: CASSGTGGSNQPQHF

D: .
V: TRBV5-1
size: .
J: TRBJ2-3
DNA: TGCGCCAGCACGTGGTCGATTTACACAGATACGCAGTATTTT
CDR3: CASTWSIYTDTQYF

D: TRBD2
V: TRBV7-8
size: .
J: TRBJ2-3
DNA: TGTGCCAGCAGCTTAATGACTAGCGGGGCTGATACGCAGTATTTT
CDR3: CASSLMTSGADTQYF

D: .
V: TRBV28
size: .
J: TRBJ2-2
DNA: TGTGCCAGCAGTCCAGGAGGGGGGCGAGATACCGGGGAGCTGTTTTTT
CDR3: CASSPGGGRDTGELFF

D: .
V: TRBV9
size: .
J: TRBJ2-6
DNA: TGTGCCAGCAGCGCCTCACAGGGCCCCAGCGTCCTGACTTTC
CDR3: CASSASQGPSVLTF

D: .
V: TRBV28
size: .
J: TRBJ2-1
DNA: TGTGCCAGCAGTCTTCGGACAGATTCCAATGAGCAGTTCTTC
CDR3: CASSLRTDSNEQFF

D: .
V: TRBV29-1
size: .
J: TRBJ2-1
DNA: TGCAGCGTTGAAGATACTAGCAGGGGCTCCTACAATGAGCAGTTCTTC
CDR3: CSVEDTSRGSYNEQFF

D: TRBD1
V: TRBV5-1
size: .
J: TRBJ2-2
DNA: TGCGCCAGCAGGCGACAGGGGGTGAACACCGGGGAGCTGTTTTTT
CDR3: CASRRQGVNTGELFF

D: .
V: TRBV5-6
size: .
J: TRBJ1-5
DNA: TGTGCCAGCAGCTTGGAGCTGGATACTCAGCCCCAGCATTTT
CDR3: CASSLELDTQPQHF

D: .
V: TRBV7-2
size: .
J: TRBJ2-5
DNA: TGTGCCAGCAGCTTTGTGGGGGCCCCAGAGACCCAGTACTTC
CDR3: CASSFVGAPETQYF

D: .
V: TRBV11-2
size: .
J: TRBJ1-6
DNA: TGTGCCAGCAGCTTGGCAGCAAGCTCCTATAATTCACCCCTCCACTTT
CDR3: CASSLAASSYNSPLHF

D: .
V: TRBV4-3
size: .
J: TRBJ2-7
DNA: TGCGCCAGCAGCCAAGAACCAGGGTATTCCTACGAGCAGTACTTC
CDR3: CASSQEPGYSYEQYF

D: .
V: TRBV5-6
size: .
J: TRBJ2-3
DNA: TGTGCCAGCAGCTTTAGACGGAACACTAGCACAGATACGCAGTATTTT
CDR3: CASSFRRNTSTDTQYF

D: .
V: TRBV18
size: .
J: TRBJ2-3
DNA: TGTGCCAGCTCACCTCCAGGGGCAGATACGCAGTATTTT
CDR3: CASSPPGADTQYF

D: TRBD1
V: TRBV30
size: .
J: TRBJ1-2
DNA: TGTGCCCAGAGGGGGACAGGGGGCGTTAGGCCCTATGGCTACACCTTC
CDR3: CAQRGTGGVRPYGYTF

D: .
V: TRBV6-6
size: .
J: TRBJ2-7
DNA: TGTGCCAGCAGCTCAGGGACGGGAACCTACGAGCAGTACTTC
CDR3: CASSSGTGTYEQYF

D: .
V: TRBV29-1
size: .
J: TRBJ1-2
DNA: TGCAGCGTGCCGCGAGGGGTCCCCATCTATGGCTACACCTTC
CDR3: CSVPRGVPIYGYTF

D: .
V: TRBV7-2
size: .
J: TRBJ2-5
DNA: TGTGCCAGCAGCCCCCAGACGTGGAGGATCAAGGGGACCCAGTACTTC
CDR3: CASSPQTWRIKGTQYF

D: TRBD1
V: TRBV19
size: .
J: TRBJ1-2
DNA: TGTGCCAGTAGTTCCTCCCCCGGGACAGGGGTTGGCTACACCTTC
CDR3: CASSSSPGTGVGYTF

D: .
V: TRBV4-1
size: .
J: TRBJ1-2
DNA: TGCGCCAGCAGCCAAGGTTACGGGGCGACCAATGGCTACACCTTC
CDR3: CASSQGYGATNGYTF

D: TRBD2
V: TRBV29-1
size: once
J: TRBJ2-3
DNA: TGCAGCGTTACTACCGGGACTAGCGGACCCACAGATACGCAGTATTTT
CDR3: CSVTTGTSGPTDTQYF

D: .
V: TRBV9
size: .
J: TRBJ1-2
DNA: TGTGCCAGCAGCGTAATGACAGGCTATGGCTACACCTTC
CDR3: CASSVMTGYGYTF

D: TRBD1
V: TRBV14
size: .
J: TRBJ1-6
DNA: TGTGCCAGCAGCCAGACAGGGGTTGGTTCACCCCTCCACTTT
CDR3: CASSQTGVGSPLHF

D: .
V: TRBV5-4
size: .
J: TRBJ1-1
DNA: TGTGCCAGCTTAACCTCACCGGGGAACACTGAAGCTTTCTTT
CDR3: CASLTSPGNTEAFF

D: .
V: TRBV18
size: few
J: TRBJ1-6
DNA: TGTGCCAGCTCCCCCAGTGGCCCGGGGTCACCCCTCCACTTT
CDR3: CASSPSGPGSPLHF

D: TRBD1
V: TRBV7-2
size: .
J: TRBJ1-2
DNA: TGTGCCAGCAGCTTAGATGGGACAGGCCGTGGCTACACCTTC
CDR3: CASSLDGTGRGYTF

D: .
V: TRBV5-1
size: .
J: TRBJ1-1
DNA: TGCGCCAGCAGCTCGTGGGGGGCGAGTCGGGAAAGGAACACTGAAGCTTTCTTT
CDR3: CASSSWGASRERNTEAFF